This T cell receptor beta chain emerged from a study of blood T cell repertoires in COVID-19. In the study overall: Acute and convalescent COVID-19 specimens originated in the United States, Italy and Spain. T cells, B-cell-depleted T cells, or PBMCs provided the cDNA or gDNA that served as material.

Authors' processing steps: Nucleated cell number was recorded as an estimate derived from reference gene primer amplification. Here immunoSEQ multiplex PCR was the method, and the copy in TCRdb shows in-frame clones only, minus some. The DNA gave D and trimming, while V, J and clone size come from that table. The sample contains 200,000 to 250,000 clones, around 83% of which appear only once. Patients in Seattle were enrolled during active infection, then followed longitudinally. CDR1 SEHNR and CDR2 FQNEAQ come from the germline V gene (reference sequence). Germline trimming cut 3 bases from V and 11 bases from J; bases unmatched to any gene: 6. CDR3 length: 13 residues.

This receptor was identified in a woman between 65 and 79 years old with COVID-19, enrolled during active disease. The gene calls are TRBV7-9 and TRBJ2-1, with 8 bases that match TRBD1. The sample was peripheral blood. CDR3 region: CASSFRQGLKQFF. Here the CDR3 DNA reads TGTGCCAGCAGCTTCAGACAGGGGTTGAAGCAGTTCTTC.